The following is a T cell receptor beta chain sequence with its context. The data stem from a study of T cell changes during pregnancy in multiple sclerosis. TCRdb's copy holds only in-frame clones and misses some; the assay was immunoSEQ multiplex PCR. Of roughly 64,000 clones in the sample, 80% to 95% are singletons; the top ten hold roughly 1.5%. This CDR3 is 18 amino acids long. Trimming took 6 bases from V and 2 from J; bases not matched to a gene: 18. The germline gives CDR1 SGHAT, CDR2 FQNNGV. The chain combines TRBV11-2 with TRBJ2-7; 8 bases map to TRBD2. This clonotype originated in a female donor with multiple sclerosis, enrolled in a pregnancy study. The sample was peripheral blood, taken in the second trimester of pregnancy. The CDR3 here is CASRNRDTTGTSPYEQYF. The DNA of the CDR3 is TGTGCCAGCAGAAACAGGGACACGACCGGGACTAGTCCCTACGAGCAGTACTTC.